The rows below give T cell receptor beta chains drawn from one sample of a study of blood T cell repertoires in COVID-19. Only in-frame clones appear in the TCRdb table, and some are missing; sequencing was by immunoSEQ multiplex PCR. The profile shows approximately 150,000 clones, approximately 86% of them singletons. Source material: peripheral blood. These receptors all come from a woman over 75 with COVID-19, enrolled during active disease. Each CDR3 is given with its conserved first and last residue. D genes are given only for firm matches. Clone size is not always given. Where it is, it says once, few, many or a class for expanded clones.

J gene | V gene | clone size | D gene | CDR3 DNA | CDR3 protein
TRBJ2-7 | TRBV5-1 | NA | NA | TGCGCCAGCAGCTGGGACTTATCTCCGACCTACGAGCAGTACTTC | CASSWDLSPTYEQYF
TRBJ2-5 | TRBV10-3 | NA | TRBD1 | TGTGCCATCAGATCCGGGACAGGGGCCGAGACCCAGTACTTC | CAIRSGTGAETQYF
TRBJ2-1 | TRBV28 | NA | TRBD1 | TGTGCCAGCAGTTTGTGGGACAGGGCCCATGAGCAGTTCTTC | CASSLWDRAHEQFF
TRBJ2-7 | TRBV6-2/TRBV6-3 | NA | TRBD2 | TGTGCCAGCAGTTATAGCGGGAGTCGCTACGAGCAGTACTTC | CASSYSGSRYEQYF
TRBJ1-2 | TRBV5-6 | NA | TRBD1 | TGTGCCAGCAGCTTGAGGGGGCCTAACTATGGCTACACCTTC | CASSLRGPNYGYTF
TRBJ2-1 | TRBV27 | NA | NA | TGTGCCAGCACCCGAAGCTCGTGGGAGAGGGCCAATGAGCAGTTCTTC | CASTRSSWERANEQFF
TRBJ2-3 | TRBV4-3 | NA | NA | TGCGCCAGCAGCCAAGATCTTGCGCGGAGCCCGAACCCCCTCCGCACAGATACGCAGTATTTT | CASSQDLARSPNPLRTDTQYF
TRBJ1-6 | TRBV18 | once | TRBD1 | TGTGCCAGCTCGGTTGGACAGGGACGCAATTCACCCCTCCACTTT | CASSVGQGRNSPLHF
TRBJ2-7 | TRBV11-2 | NA | NA | TGTGCCAGCAGCCCACAGGAAGGAAGCTCCTACGAGCAGTACTTC | CASSPQEGSSYEQYF
TRBJ2-2 | TRBV3-1/TRBV3-2 | NA | TRBD2 | TGTGCCAGCAGCCAAGGTGCCCTAGCGGGAGCCGGGGAGCTGTTTTTT | CASSQGALAGAGELFF
TRBJ1-1 | TRBV29-1 | few | TRBD1 | TGCAGCACTCGGACAGGATCGAACACTGAAGCTTTCTTT | CSTRTGSNTEAFF
TRBJ1-2 | TRBV3-1/TRBV3-2 | NA | TRBD1 | TGTGCCAGCAGCCAAGTTCAGGGGGCGTCGGGCTACACCTTC | CASSQVQGASGYTF
TRBJ2-2 | TRBV6-5 | many | TRBD2 | TGTGCCAGCAGTTTGAGAGCGGGAGGGGGCACCGGGGAGCTGTTTTTT | CASSLRAGGGTGELFF
TRBJ1-5 | TRBV14 | NA | NA | TGTGCCAGCAGCCAAGCAATGAGGGGCAATCAGCCCCAGCATTTT | CASSQAMRGNQPQHF
TRBJ2-2 | TRBV5-1 | NA | NA | TGCGCCAGCGGGCCCAGCACAGGGACCACCGGGGAGCTGTTTTTT | CASGPSTGTTGELFF
TRBJ2-2 | TRBV9 | NA | TRBD2 | TGTGCCAGCAGCGTAGGGGCCGGACTAGACACCGGGGAGCTGTTTTTT | CASSVGAGLDTGELFF
TRBJ2-3 | TRBV28 | NA | TRBD2 | TGTGCCAGCAGTTCCCGAGCGGGAGGCTTAACAGATACGCAGTATTTT | CASSSRAGGLTDTQYF
TRBJ1-2 | TRBV6-6 | NA | NA | TGTGCCATCGACGACAGTCTAAGGGGTGGCTACACCTTC | CAIDDSLRGGYTF
TRBJ2-7 | TRBV19 | NA | TRBD2 | TGTGCCAGTGGACTAGCGGGAGCCTACGAGCAGTACTTC | CASGLAGAYEQYF
TRBJ1-3 | TRBV28 | NA | NA | TGTGCCAGCACTCAGGGGTCTGGAAACACCATATATTTT | CASTQGSGNTIYF
TRBJ1-1 | TRBV19 | NA | TRBD1 | TGTGCCAGTAGTAAACCCTCTAAACAGGGGAGTGCTGAAGCTTTCTTT | CASSKPSKQGSAEAFF
TRBJ2-2 | TRBV2 | NA | NA | TGTGCCAGCAATCCTGGAGGGGGCCGGACCGGGGAGCTGTTTTTT | CASNPGGGRTGELFF
TRBJ2-3 | TRBV5-1 | NA | NA | TGCGCCGGAGGGGTGGGCCCCGAAGTAGATACGCAGTATTTT | CAGGVGPEVDTQYF
TRBJ2-7 | TRBV7-9 | NA | TRBD2 | TGTGCCAGCAGCCCGGGACTAGCGGATTACGAGCAGTACTTC | CASSPGLADYEQYF
TRBJ1-4 | TRBV19 | NA | NA | TGTGCCAGTAGTCCAGGGTTTACAAATGAAAAACTGTTTTTT | CASSPGFTNEKLFF
TRBJ1-5 | TRBV5-1 | NA | TRBD1 | TGCGCCAGCAGCTTGAAGACAGGGGATCAGCCCCAGCATTTT | CASSLKTGDQPQHF
TRBJ2-2 | TRBV21-1 | NA | NA | TGTGCCAGCAGCCGCCGGGAGGAGAACACCGGGGAGCTGTTTTTT | CASSRREENTGELFF
TRBJ2-1 | TRBV19 | NA | TRBD2 | TGTGCCAGTAGTATAATCAGCGGGACTTACAATGAGCAGTTCTTC | CASSIISGTYNEQFF
TRBJ1-1 | TRBV11-3 | NA | TRBD1 | TGTGCCAGCAGCCAGGGACAGGGCTCTTTGAACACTGAAGCTTTCTTT | CASSQGQGSLNTEAFF
TRBJ1-1 | TRBV5-1 | once | NA | TGCGCCAGCAGCTTCAGCTCAGGGGCGGGCACTGAAGCTTTCTTT | CASSFSSGAGTEAFF
TRBJ2-2 | TRBV2 | NA | TRBD1 | TGTGCCACACAAGAGGCAGGGGGCATCGCCGGGGAGCTGTTTTTT | CATQEAGGIAGELFF
TRBJ2-7 | TRBV3-1/TRBV3-2 | NA | TRBD2 | TGTGCCAGCAGCCCCAGAGCGGGAGCCTACGAGCAGTACTTC | CASSPRAGAYEQYF
TRBJ2-1 | TRBV10-2 | NA | NA | TGCGCCAGCAGTGAGTCGAGACTTCATGAGCAGTTCTTC | CASSESRLHEQFF
TRBJ1-4 | TRBV5-1 | NA | TRBD1 | TGCGCCAGCAGCTCAGGACAGGGCCCTGAAAAACTGTTTTTT | CASSSGQGPEKLFF
TRBJ1-2 | TRBV10-3 | NA | NA | TGTGCCATCAGTGAGGGGACGGGACAATTCGATGGCTACACCTTC | CAISEGTGQFDGYTF
TRBJ1-4 | TRBV27 | NA | TRBD1 | TGTGCCAGCAGTCCGACAGGGGGCCTGGAAAAACTGTTTTTT | CASSPTGGLEKLFF
TRBJ2-5 | TRBV12-3/TRBV12-4 | NA | NA | TGTGCCAGCAGCCAAACTGGGACCCAGTACTTC | CASSQTGTQYF
TRBJ1-1 | TRBV7-9 | few | NA | TGTGCCAGCAGCTTAGTGTCGGTGAACACTGAAGCTTTCTTT | CASSLVSVNTEAFF
TRBJ1-4 | TRBV5-3 | NA | NA | TGTGCCAGAAGCCGCCAGACAGGTAACAAAGAAAAACTGTTTTTT | CARSRQTGNKEKLFF
TRBJ1-2 | TRBV6-5 | NA | NA | TGTGCCAGCAGCCCCGACAGGAACTATGGCTACACCTTC | CASSPDRNYGYTF
TRBJ2-2 | TRBV2 | NA | TRBD1 | TGTGCCAGCAGTTCGACAGGGTATTCCGGGGAGCTGTTTTTT | CASSSTGYSGELFF
TRBJ2-1 | TRBV27 | NA | TRBD1 | TGTGCCAGCAGGACAGGGGGGCCTTACAATGAGCAGTTCTTC | CASRTGGPYNEQFF
TRBJ1-5 | TRBV12-3/TRBV12-4 | NA | TRBD1 | TGTGCCAGCAGGGCACCGGGACAGCAGCCCCAGCATTTT | CASRAPGQQPQHF
TRBJ1-4 | TRBV10-3 | NA | TRBD1 | TGTGCCATCAGTGAGTCGGGGACAGTCGGAAAACTGTTTTTT | CAISESGTVGKLFF
TRBJ1-5 | TRBV6-2/TRBV6-3 | NA | NA | TGTGCCAGCAGTTACCTGGCGGGGGCGTCTTTCAATCAGCCCCAGCATTTT | CASSYLAGASFNQPQHF
TRBJ1-3 | TRBV6-6 | NA | NA | TGTGCCAGCAGTTACCCGGGACTGACCTCTGGAAACACCATATATTTT | CASSYPGLTSGNTIYF
TRBJ1-3 | TRBV19 | NA | NA | TGTGCCAGCTCATCCCGGGAAATGGCCGGAAACACCATATATTTT | CASSSREMAGNTIYF
TRBJ2-4 | TRBV12-3/TRBV12-4 | NA | TRBD1 | TGTGCCAGCGGACAGGGGGAACTAGACATTCAGTACTTC | CASGQGELDIQYF